The entry below gives a single T cell receptor beta chain sequence along with its context. This clonotype was observed a handful of times. Its recognized antigen is unknown. Base qualities are not recorded, but no much larger clone differs from it by a single base. These data are taken from a study of CD8 T cells in ankylosing spondylitis (dated by TCRdb to between 2016 and 2019). With regard to the full study: The study set out to find disease-linked TCR variants by profiling T cell receptor beta repertoires in ankylosing spondylitis patients and healthy donors. The full study cohort was made up of 25 to 30 ankylosing spondylitis patients and 108 healthy donors. Samples of peripheral blood were taken, and for ankylosing spondylitis patients, synovial fluid was collected as well.

Summary of the overall study and its limitations: According to the report, matched synovial fluid samples from ankylosing spondylitis patients were significantly enriched for the disease-linked clones. The disease-linked clones showed a CD8+ phenotype and occurred at relatively low frequencies in peripheral blood. Some motif variants had previously been reported in the synovial fluid and blood of reactive arthritis patients, which suggests shared mechanisms of disease initiation. A TCR beta motif made up of several highly homologous amino acid variants appeared to be characteristic of blood from ankylosing spondylitis patients.

Spanning cysteine to phenylalanine, the CDR3 consists of 12 amino acids. Just the 36-base CDR3 DNA is kept, in frame starting at base 1. Cut back by 0 bases and 4 bases, the V and J ends lie 6 bases apart. CDR1 and CDR2 were assigned from the germline V gene as SQVTM and ANQGSEA. The sample was run on an Illumina HiSeq 2500. TCR beta libraries were prepared by quantitative 5'-RACE with molecular barcodes. In the original analysis: A new computational method, built on a probabilistic model of VDJ rearrangement, was used to identify disease-linked TCR variants. TCRdb reworked the public reads: Q25 trimming with fastp, MiXCR clone assembly, productive beta chains retained. All rows with the same CDR3 protein become a single entry with the most common DNA and genes. TCRdb, not the original authors, processed these V and J calls. The sample table lists approximately 250,000 distinct CDR3 sequences, 20% to 30% of them with a count of one. The top ten clones comprise about 0.6% of the sample.

The sequencing sample was made of blood, either unsorted or a sorted T cell fraction (not recorded which). The TCR was taken from a male donor with ankylosing spondylitis or in good health (not recorded which). The rearrangement joined TRBV29-1 to TRBJ1-1; the D gene assignment is ambiguous. The DNA sequence reads TGCAGCGTTGAAGAGGGAAGCACTGAAGCTTTCTTT. It translates as CSVEEGSTEAFF.